This T cell receptor beta chain derives from a study of cytomegalovirus exposure and HLA in healthy donors. Looking at the study overall: The approximately 610 first-cohort repertoires shared a platform with the approximately 110 validation repertoires, as reported in a later analysis.

The V gene's germline CDR1 is MNHNS and CDR2 SASEGT. CDR3 length equals 15 residues. V dropped 4 bases and J dropped 4 bases, with 13 bases sitting between them. The assay was immunoSEQ multiplex PCR, and TCRdb's table has in-frame clones only and misses some. The sample consists of about 78,000 clones, around 96% of them appearing once. The genes are TRBV6-1 and TRBJ2-2; TRBD1 might be the D (5 bases). The clonotype comes from a man younger than 35 in good health and CMV-seropositive. The source material was PBMCs. Here the CDR3 reads CASSAATATTGELFF. DNA for the CDR3: TGTGCCAGCAGTGCGGCGACAGCCACCACCGGGGAGCTGTTTTTT.